This T cell receptor (beta chain) is drawn from a study of blood T cells in healthy people across ages. About this clonotype: Antigen: not known.

CDR3 length equals 14 residues. The V and J ends lost 3 bases and 9 bases, in that order; junction bases with no gene match: 8. Germline CDR1 LGHNT, CDR2 FRNRAP. The study's findings and limits: Per-million-T-cell TCR beta diversity fell roughly linearly with age.

Through a sample-barcoded 5' primer and a J-beta primer mix, a second PCR was run for about 6 to 11 cycles. TCRdb reprocessed the 5' RACE reads via MiXCR and lists one record per CDR3 protein. The table records hundreds of thousands of distinct CDR3 sequences, 45% to 50% of them present only once. The sequence derives from a man younger than 45 in good health. Sequenced sample: blood. This chain connects TRBV12-5 to TRBJ2-1; 7 nucleotides align to TRBD2. The CDR3 is CASGFNRGVGEQFF. CDR3 DNA sequence: TGTGCTAGTGGTTTTAATCGGGGGGTGGGTGAGCAGTTCTTC. Together with reference TRBV12-5 and TRBJ2-1, the CDR3 gives the full variable domain: DARVTQTPRHKVTEMGQEVTMRCQPILGHNTVFWYRQTMMQGLELLAYFRNRAPLDDSGMPKDRFSAEMPDATLATLKIQPSEPRDSAVYFCASGFNRGVGEQFFGPGTRLTVL.